The next 5 T cell receptor beta chains were all read from a single sample in a study of blood T cells in healthy people across ages. A J-beta primer mix and a sample-barcoded 5' primer were used in a second PCR of roughly 6 to 11 cycles. TCRdb passed the 5' RACE reads through MiXCR, listing each CDR3 protein once. The sample has 1.4 million to 1.5 million distinct CDR3 sequences, roughly 45% seen once. Sample: blood. The receptors originated from a young woman in good health.

The CDR3 loop reads CAISYSDNEQFF. In DNA form, the CDR3 reads TGTGCCATCAGTTATTCGGACAATGAGCAGTTCTTC. The chain employs TRBV10-3 and TRBJ2-1; D unclear. Germline V lookup: CDR1 ENHRY, CDR2 SYGVKD. The CDR3 contains 12 residues. The V end lost 5 bases, the J end lost 5 bases, and 7 bases lay between the germline ends.

The table lists this clonotype with a count of one. J is TRBJ2-1 and V is TRBV20-1; either TRBD1 or TRBD2 may fit D (5 bases each). Germline V gene lookup returns CDR1 DFQATT and CDR2 SNEGSKA (reference sequence). This CDR3 comprises 16 residues. Trimming removed 1 base from V and 3 bases from J, with 16 bases in between. This CDR3 is CSARVAGTSGYNEQFF. Written as DNA, the CDR3 is TGCAGTGCTAGAGTGGCCGGGACCTCTGGCTACAATGAGCAGTTCTTC.

The chain combines TRBV4-1 with TRBJ1-1; D is ambiguous. The V gene's germline CDR1 is MGHRA and CDR2 YSYEKL. The V and J ends lost 1 base and 3 bases respectively, with 9 bases between them. The CDR3 runs to 14 residues. The CDR3 loop is CASSQVGRDTEAFF. CDR3 sequence (DNA): TGCGCCAGCAGCCAAGTCGGCAGAGACACTGAAGCTTTCTTT.

This clonotype has only a few counts. This chain uses TRBV5-1 with TRBJ2-1; 9 nucleotides line up with TRBD1. Trimming cost V 4 bases and J 8 bases; bases outside gene matches: 10. Germline CDR1 and CDR2: SGHRS and YFSETQ. The CDR3 sequence is 15 residues long. CDR3 loop: CASSITGTGPHEQFF. In nucleotides, the CDR3 is TGCGCCAGCAGCATAACCGGGACAGGGCCCCATGAGCAGTTCTTC.

The genes are TRBV5-1 and TRBJ2-3, with TRBD1 matching over 7 bases. CDR1 and CDR2 (germline): SGHRS, YFSETQ. Trimming took 4 bases from V and 0 from J; bases not matched to a gene: 5. There are 15 residues in the CDR3. The CDR3 nucleotides read TGCGCCAGCAGCCAGGGGGACCCTAGCACAGATACGCAGTATTTT. It is translated as CASSQGDPSTDTQYF.